This T cell receptor (beta chain) was captured by sequencing in a study of response to subunit inactivated influenza vaccine. General study findings and limits: It was suggested by the authors that few new T cells are recruited by each seasonal influenza vaccination.

The CDR3 consists of 17 residues. The V gene lost 2 bases and the J gene lost 0 bases, with 17 bases spanning the gap. Per the germline V gene, CDR1 is SGHAT and CDR2 is FQNNGV. MiXCR, applied by TCRdb to the RT-PCR reads, yields one record per CDR3 protein. The sample consists of hundreds of thousands of distinct CDR3 sequences, 12% of them appearing once. This clonotype was found many times. Antigen specificity is unknown. The sequencing used PBMCs from blood, collected on the day of vaccination. The TCR originated in a man between 45 and 60 years old who received an inactivated influenza vaccine. The V and J genes are TRBV11-2 and TRBJ2-7; tentatively, D is TRBD1 (8 bases). The CDR3 coding sequence is TGTGCCAGCAGCTTACCCTCGGGGGGACAGGTCTCCTACGAGCAGTACTTC. Translated: CASSLPSGGQVSYEQYF.